This is a list of T cell receptor beta chains from one sample in a study of radiotherapy plus CTLA-4 blockade in lung cancer. The data were produced by immunoSEQ multiplex PCR, yet TCRdb's version contains in-frame clones alone and is incomplete. The sample contains about 97,000 clones, 65% to 80% of which appear only once. Sequenced here: peripheral blood, sampled from a patient treated with radiotherapy plus ipilimumab. The receptor set was obtained from a human donor with non-small cell lung cancer who had a partial response to radiotherapy plus ipilimumab. Some clones in this sample may be carry-over from other donors' samples. Both conserved end residues are part of each CDR3. D genes are given only for firm matches. Clone size is stated in some rows and not others, as once, few, many or a class when expanded.

CDR3aa,CDR3nt,d_gene,v_gene,abundance,j_gene
CASSPVKRDGSYEQYF,TGTGCCAGCAGCCCGGTGAAGCGGGACGGGTCCTACGAGCAGTACTTC,TRBD2,TRBV7-6,few,TRBJ2-7
CASSDRGRNTEAFF,TGTGCCAGCAGTGATCGAGGGAGGAACACTGAAGCTTTCTTT,NA,TRBV2,NA,TRBJ1-1
CASSLGGTGGQRTEAFF,TGTGCCAGCAGCTTAGGCGGGACAGGGGGCCAAAGAACTGAAGCTTTCTTT,TRBD1,TRBV11-1,NA,TRBJ1-1
CASSRQGREAFF,TGTGCCAGTAGCCGACAGGGTAGGGAAGCTTTCTTT,TRBD1,TRBV19,NA,TRBJ1-1
CASSETSGGSGEQYF,TGTGCCAGCAGTGAGACTAGCGGGGGCTCAGGGGAGCAGTACTTC,TRBD2,TRBV6-6,NA,TRBJ2-7
CASRVARTGRETQYF,TGTGCCAGCAGAGTTGCCCGGACAGGGCGGGAGACCCAGTACTTC,TRBD1,TRBV2,NA,TRBJ2-5
CASSQERGGPSYEQYF,TGTGCCAGCAGCCAAGAACGGGGGGGCCCCTCCTACGAGCAGTACTTC,TRBD2,TRBV14,few,TRBJ2-7
CASRLQGDYGYTF,TGTGCCAGCAGACTACAGGGGGACTATGGCTACACCTTC,TRBD1,TRBV7-9,NA,TRBJ1-2
CASSQGGRQGGGELFF,TGCGCCAGCAGCCAAGGGGGCCGACAGGGAGGCGGGGAGCTGTTTTTT,NA,TRBV4-1,NA,TRBJ2-2
CASSLVTGIYYEQYF,TGCGCCAGCAGCTTGGTAACAGGGATATACTACGAGCAGTACTTC,NA,TRBV5-1,NA,TRBJ2-7
CASSQRKDRGYNEQFF,TGCGCCAGCAGCCAAAGAAAGGACAGGGGCTACAATGAGCAGTTCTTC,TRBD1,TRBV4-3,NA,TRBJ2-1
CASSPRRGANTGELFF,TGTGCCAGCAGTCCTCGGAGGGGCGCGAACACCGGGGAGCTGTTTTTT,NA,TRBV2,NA,TRBJ2-2
CASSLRTRGYEQYF,TGTGCCAGCAGCCTGAGGACTAGGGGCTACGAGCAGTACTTC,TRBD2,TRBV5-5,NA,TRBJ2-7
CASSRQGSNQPQHF,TGTGCCAGCAGCCGCCAGGGAAGCAATCAGCCCCAGCATTTT,NA,TRBV5-6,NA,TRBJ1-5
CASSDRVGNTIYF,TGTGCCAGCAGCGACAGGGTTGGAAACACCATATATTTT,TRBD1,TRBV5-8,NA,TRBJ1-3
CASSPQGLGEQFF,TGTGCCAGCAGTCCGCAGGGGTTGGGTGAGCAGTTCTTC,NA,TRBV7-3,NA,TRBJ2-1
CASSYRQGVSDTQYF,TGTGCCAGCAGTTACCGGCAGGGGGTGTCAGATACGCAGTATTTT,TRBD1,TRBV6-5,NA,TRBJ2-3
CASSPQTGNTEAFF,TGTGCCAGCTCACCACAGACAGGGAACACTGAAGCTTTCTTT,NA,TRBV18,few,TRBJ1-1
CASSKQGYQSNEQFF,TGCGCCAGCAGCAAACAGGGATATCAAAGCAATGAGCAGTTCTTC,NA,TRBV5-1,NA,TRBJ2-1
CSVRTGNQPQHF,TGCAGCGTTAGGACAGGGAATCAGCCCCAGCATTTT,TRBD1,TRBV29-1,NA,TRBJ1-5
CASSKGGTADYGYTF,TGTGCCAGCAGCAAAGGCGGGACAGCGGATTATGGCTACACCTTC,TRBD1,TRBV7-6,NA,TRBJ1-2
CASSLAGLASGWRGDTQYF,TGTGCCAGCAGCTTAGCAGGTTTGGCTAGCGGGTGGCGTGGAGATACGCAGTATTTT,TRBD2,TRBV7-2,NA,TRBJ2-3
CASSEQGATNEKLFF,TGTGCCAGCAGTGAACAGGGGGCAACTAATGAAAAACTGTTTTTT,TRBD1,TRBV2,NA,TRBJ1-4
CATGTTGSYEQYF,TGTGCCACCGGGACAACAGGGTCCTACGAGCAGTACTTC,NA,TRBV5-4,once,TRBJ2-7
CASSIEGYYGYTF,TGTGCCAGTAGTATTGAGGGCTACTATGGCTACACCTTC,NA,TRBV19,NA,TRBJ1-2
CASSFRTGDGYTF,TGTGCCAGCAGCTTCCGGACAGGGGACGGCTACACCTTC,TRBD1,TRBV7-9,NA,TRBJ1-2
CASGQGRRETQYF,TGTGCTAGCGGACAGGGACGCAGAGAGACCCAGTACTTC,TRBD1,TRBV7-3,NA,TRBJ2-5
CASSLNGGTVNEQFF,TGTGCCAGCAGCTTAAACGGGGGTACTGTCAATGAGCAGTTCTTC,NA,TRBV7-6,NA,TRBJ2-1
CASSYSAGVQDTQYF,TGTGCCAGCAGTTACTCGGCCGGGGTGCAAGATACGCAGTATTTT,NA,TRBV6-5,few,TRBJ2-3
CAWTRRSRPNTEAFF,TGTGCCTGGACCCGGCGGTCCAGACCGAACACTGAAGCTTTCTTT,NA,TRBV30,few,TRBJ1-1
CASSSPRGAFF,TGTGCCAGCAGTTCCCCACGAGGAGCTTTCTTT,NA,TRBV28,once,TRBJ1-1
CSAQQGGDQPQHF,TGCAGCGCTCAACAGGGGGGGGATCAGCCCCAGCATTTT,TRBD1,TRBV29-1,NA,TRBJ1-5